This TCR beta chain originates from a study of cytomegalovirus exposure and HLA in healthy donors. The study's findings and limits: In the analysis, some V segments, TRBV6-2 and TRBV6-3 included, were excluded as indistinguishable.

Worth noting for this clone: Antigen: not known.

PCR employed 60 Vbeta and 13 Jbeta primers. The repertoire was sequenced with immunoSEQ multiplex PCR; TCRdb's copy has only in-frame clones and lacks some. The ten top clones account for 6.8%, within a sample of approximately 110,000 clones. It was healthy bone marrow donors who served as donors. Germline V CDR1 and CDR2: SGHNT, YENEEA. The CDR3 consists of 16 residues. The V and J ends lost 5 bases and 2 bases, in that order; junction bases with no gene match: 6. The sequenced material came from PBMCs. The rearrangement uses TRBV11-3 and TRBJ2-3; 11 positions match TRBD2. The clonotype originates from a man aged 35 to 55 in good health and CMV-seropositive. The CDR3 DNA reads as TGTGCCAGCAGCCTGGGACTAGCGGATTACACAGATACGCAGTATTTT. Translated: CASSLGLADYTDTQYF.